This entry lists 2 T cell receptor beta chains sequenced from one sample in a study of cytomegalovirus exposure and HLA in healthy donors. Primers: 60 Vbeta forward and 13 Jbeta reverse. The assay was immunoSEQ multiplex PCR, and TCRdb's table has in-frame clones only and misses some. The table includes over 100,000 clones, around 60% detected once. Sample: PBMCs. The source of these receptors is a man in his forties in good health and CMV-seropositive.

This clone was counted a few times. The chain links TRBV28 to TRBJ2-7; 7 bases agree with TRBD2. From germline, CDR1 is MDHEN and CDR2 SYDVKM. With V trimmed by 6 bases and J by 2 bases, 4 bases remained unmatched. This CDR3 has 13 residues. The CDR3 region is CASSRSGPYEQYF. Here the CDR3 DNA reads TGTGCCAGCAGCCGTAGCGGGCCCTACGAGCAGTACTTC.

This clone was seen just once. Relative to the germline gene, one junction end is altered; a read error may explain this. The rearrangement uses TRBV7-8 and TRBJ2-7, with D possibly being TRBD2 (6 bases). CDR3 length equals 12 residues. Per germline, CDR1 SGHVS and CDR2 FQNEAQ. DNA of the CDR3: TGTGCCAGCAGCTTTTCAGGGACTGGGATGAACTTC. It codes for CASSFSGTGMNF.